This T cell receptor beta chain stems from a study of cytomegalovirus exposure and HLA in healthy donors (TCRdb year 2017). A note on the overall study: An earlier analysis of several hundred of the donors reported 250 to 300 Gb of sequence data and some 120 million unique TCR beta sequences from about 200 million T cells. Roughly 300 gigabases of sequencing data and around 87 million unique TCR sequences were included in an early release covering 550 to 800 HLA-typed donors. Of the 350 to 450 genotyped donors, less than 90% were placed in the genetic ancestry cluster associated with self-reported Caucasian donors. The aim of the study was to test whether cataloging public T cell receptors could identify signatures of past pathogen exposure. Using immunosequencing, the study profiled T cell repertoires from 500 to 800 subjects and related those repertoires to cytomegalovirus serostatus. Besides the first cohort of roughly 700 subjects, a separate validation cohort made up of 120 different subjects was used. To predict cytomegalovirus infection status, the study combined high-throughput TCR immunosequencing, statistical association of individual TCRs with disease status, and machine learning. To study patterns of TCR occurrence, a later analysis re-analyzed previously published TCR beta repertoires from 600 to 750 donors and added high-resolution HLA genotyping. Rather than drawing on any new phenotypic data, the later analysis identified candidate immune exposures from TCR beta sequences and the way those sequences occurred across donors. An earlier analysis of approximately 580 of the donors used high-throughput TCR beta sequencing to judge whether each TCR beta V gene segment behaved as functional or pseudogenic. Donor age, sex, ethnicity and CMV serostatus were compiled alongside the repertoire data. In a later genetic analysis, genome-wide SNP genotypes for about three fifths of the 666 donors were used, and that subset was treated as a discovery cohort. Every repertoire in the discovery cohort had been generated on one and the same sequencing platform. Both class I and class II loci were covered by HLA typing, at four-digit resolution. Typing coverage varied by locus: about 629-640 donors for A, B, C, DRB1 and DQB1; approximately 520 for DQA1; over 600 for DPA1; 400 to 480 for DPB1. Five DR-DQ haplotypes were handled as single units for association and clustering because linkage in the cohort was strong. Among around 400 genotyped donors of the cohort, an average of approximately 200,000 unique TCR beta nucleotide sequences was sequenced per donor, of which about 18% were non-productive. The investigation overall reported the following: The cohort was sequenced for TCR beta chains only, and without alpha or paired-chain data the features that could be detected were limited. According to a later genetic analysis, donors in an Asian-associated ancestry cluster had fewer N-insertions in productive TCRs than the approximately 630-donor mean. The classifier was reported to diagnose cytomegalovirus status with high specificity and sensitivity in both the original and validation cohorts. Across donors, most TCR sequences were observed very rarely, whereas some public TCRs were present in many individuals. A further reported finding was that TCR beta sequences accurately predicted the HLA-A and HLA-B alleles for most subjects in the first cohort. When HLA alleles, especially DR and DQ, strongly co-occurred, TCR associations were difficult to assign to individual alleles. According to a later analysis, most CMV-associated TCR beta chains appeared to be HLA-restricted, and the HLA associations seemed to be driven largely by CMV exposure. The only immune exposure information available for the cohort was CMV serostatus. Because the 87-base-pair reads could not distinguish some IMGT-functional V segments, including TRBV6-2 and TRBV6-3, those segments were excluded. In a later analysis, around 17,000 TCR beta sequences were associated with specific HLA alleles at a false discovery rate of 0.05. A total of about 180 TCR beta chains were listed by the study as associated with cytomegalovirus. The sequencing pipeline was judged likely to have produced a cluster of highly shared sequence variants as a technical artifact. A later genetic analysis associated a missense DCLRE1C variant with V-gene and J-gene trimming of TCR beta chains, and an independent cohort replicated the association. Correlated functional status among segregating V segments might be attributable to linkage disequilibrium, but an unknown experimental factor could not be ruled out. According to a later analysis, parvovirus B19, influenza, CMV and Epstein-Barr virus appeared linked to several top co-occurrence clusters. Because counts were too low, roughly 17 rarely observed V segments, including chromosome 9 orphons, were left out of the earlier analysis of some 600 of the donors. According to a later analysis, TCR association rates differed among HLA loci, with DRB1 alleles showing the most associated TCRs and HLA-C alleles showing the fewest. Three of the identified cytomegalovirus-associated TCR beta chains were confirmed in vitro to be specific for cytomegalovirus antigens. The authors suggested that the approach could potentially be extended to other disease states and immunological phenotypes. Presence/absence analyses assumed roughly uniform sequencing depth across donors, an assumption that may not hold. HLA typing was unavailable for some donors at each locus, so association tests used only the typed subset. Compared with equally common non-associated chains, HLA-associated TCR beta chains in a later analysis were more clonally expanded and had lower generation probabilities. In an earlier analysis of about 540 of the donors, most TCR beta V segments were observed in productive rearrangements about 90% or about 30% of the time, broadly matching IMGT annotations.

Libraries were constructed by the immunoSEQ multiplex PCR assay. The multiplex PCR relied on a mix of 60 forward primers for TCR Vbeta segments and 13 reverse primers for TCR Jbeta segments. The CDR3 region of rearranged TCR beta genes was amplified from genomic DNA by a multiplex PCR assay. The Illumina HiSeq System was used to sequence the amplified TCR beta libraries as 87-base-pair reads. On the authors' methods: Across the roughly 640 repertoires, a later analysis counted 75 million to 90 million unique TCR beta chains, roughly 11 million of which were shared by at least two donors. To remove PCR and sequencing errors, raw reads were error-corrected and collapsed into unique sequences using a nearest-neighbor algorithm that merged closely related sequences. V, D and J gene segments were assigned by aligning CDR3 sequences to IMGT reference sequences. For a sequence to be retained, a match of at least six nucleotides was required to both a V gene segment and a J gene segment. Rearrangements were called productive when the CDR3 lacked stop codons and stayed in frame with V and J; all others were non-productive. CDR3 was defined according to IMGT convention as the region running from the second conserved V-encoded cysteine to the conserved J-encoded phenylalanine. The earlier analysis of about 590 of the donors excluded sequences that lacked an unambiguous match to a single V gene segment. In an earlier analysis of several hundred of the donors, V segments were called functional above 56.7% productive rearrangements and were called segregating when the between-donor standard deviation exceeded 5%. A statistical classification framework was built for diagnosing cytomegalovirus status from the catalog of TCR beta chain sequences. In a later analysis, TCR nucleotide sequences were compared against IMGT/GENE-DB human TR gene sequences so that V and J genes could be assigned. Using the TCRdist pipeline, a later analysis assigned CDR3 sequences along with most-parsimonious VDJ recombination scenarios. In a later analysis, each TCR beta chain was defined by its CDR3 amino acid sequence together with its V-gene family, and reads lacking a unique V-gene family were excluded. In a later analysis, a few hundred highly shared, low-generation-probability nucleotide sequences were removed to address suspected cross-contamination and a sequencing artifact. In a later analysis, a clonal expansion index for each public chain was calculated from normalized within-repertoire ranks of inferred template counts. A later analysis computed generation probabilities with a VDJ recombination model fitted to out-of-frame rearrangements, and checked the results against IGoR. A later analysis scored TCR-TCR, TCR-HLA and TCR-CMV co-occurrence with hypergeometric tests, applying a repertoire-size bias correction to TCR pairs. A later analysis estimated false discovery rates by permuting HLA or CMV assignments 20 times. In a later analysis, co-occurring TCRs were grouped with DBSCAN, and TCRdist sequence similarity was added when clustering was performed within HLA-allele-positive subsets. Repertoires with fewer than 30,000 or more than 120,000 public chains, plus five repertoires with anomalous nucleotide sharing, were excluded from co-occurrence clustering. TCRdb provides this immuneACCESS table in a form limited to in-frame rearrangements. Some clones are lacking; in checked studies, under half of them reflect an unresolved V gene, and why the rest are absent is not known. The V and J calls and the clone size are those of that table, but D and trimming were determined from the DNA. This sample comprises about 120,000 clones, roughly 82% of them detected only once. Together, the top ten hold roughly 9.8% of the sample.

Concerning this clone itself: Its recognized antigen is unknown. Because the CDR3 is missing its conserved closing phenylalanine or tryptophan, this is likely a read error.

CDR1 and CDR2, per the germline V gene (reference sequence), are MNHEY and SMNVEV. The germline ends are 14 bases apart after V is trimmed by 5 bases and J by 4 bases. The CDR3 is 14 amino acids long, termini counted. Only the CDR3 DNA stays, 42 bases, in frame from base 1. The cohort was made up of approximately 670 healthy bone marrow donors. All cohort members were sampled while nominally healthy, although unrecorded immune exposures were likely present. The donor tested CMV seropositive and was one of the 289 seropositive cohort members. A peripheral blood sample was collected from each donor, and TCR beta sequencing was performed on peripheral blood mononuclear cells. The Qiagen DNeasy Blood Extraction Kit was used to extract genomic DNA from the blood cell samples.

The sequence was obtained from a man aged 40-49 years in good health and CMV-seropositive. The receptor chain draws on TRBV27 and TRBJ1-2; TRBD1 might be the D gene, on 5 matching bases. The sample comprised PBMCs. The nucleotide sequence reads TGTGCCAGCAGTAACTTAGGACATACCTATGGCTACACCCTC. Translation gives CASSNLGHTYGYTL.